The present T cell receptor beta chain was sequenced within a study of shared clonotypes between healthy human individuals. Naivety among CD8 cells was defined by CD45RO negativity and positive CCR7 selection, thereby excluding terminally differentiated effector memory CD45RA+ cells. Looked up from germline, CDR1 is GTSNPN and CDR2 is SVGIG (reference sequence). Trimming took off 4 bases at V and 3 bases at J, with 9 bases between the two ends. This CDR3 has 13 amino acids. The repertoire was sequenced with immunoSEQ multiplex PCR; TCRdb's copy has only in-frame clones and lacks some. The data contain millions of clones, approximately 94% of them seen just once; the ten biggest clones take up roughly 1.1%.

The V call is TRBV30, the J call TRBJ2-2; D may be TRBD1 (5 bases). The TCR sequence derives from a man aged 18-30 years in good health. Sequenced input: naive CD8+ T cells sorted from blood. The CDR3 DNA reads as TGTGCCTGGAATACAGGTTACACCGGGGAGCTGTTTTTT. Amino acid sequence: CAWNTGYTGELFF.